Detailed here is one TCR beta chain. The antigen is undetermined. The data were taken from a study of identical twins. V lost 5 bases and J lost 1, with 14 bases in between. The germline CDR1 and CDR2 sequences are SNHLY and FYNNEI. There are 15 residues in the CDR3. Study-level findings and limits: Where beta out-of-frame sequences were concerned, excess twin sharing was weaker. Fewer insertions were carried by abundant cord blood beta clonotypes, but none was seen in memory repertoires.

Unique molecular identifiers were present on the cDNA, and a universal primer site came from template switching. TCRdb reprocessed the 5' RACE reads via MiXCR and lists one record per CDR3 protein. There are 600,000 to 850,000 distinct CDR3 sequences in the sample; 15% to 20% occur only once, and around 14% lies in the top ten. These data were also reused for a study on T cells expressing NK-cell markers. As that study records: Clarity on HCMV specificity was lacking for the expanded NKG2C+ T cell clones.

The sample comprised PBMCs. The chain uses TRBV2 and TRBJ2-5; D remains ambiguous. The receptor was derived from a woman aged 18-29 years in good health. The CDR3 bases are TGTGCCAGCAGTATATCAACAGTGAGCCAAGAGACCCAGTACTTC. It is translated as CASSISTVSQETQYF.